Below are 21 T cell receptor beta chains sequenced from a single sample in a study of response to subunit inactivated influenza vaccine (dated by TCRdb to the late 2010s). The time point label, as the study defines it: around 42 days after influenza vaccine administration. Library preparation was by RT-PCR. The data were produced on an Illumina HiSeq 2500. The public reads were run again by TCRdb, first through fastp at Q25 and then through MiXCR, and only productive beta chains were kept. Each entry merges the rows of one CDR3 protein and shows their most common DNA and genes. The sample includes 430,000 or so distinct CDR3 sequences, with around 9.9% observed a single time. The biggest ten clones account for roughly 12% of the sample. This material consisted of PBMCs from blood, taken about 40 days after vaccination. Source of these receptors: a man in his fifties who received an inactivated influenza vaccine. Donor details come from another sample of the same person, matched by shared clones.

This clonotype showed up many times. The chain carries TRBV7-2 and TRBJ2-3, with unresolved D. V gave up 3 bases and J gave up 1 base, with 8 bases separating them. This CDR3 is 14 amino acids long. CDR1 and CDR2 (germline): SGHTA, FQGNSA. As DNA, the CDR3 is TGTGCCAGCAGCTTTCGATTGGGCACAGATACGCAGTATTTT. Protein product: CASSFRLGTDTQYF.

The gene calls are TRBV7-2 and TRBJ2-7; 11 nucleotides match TRBD2. This CDR3 comprises 14 residues. CDR1 is SGHTA, CDR2 FQGNSA, per germline. J lost 9 bases, V lost 3 bases, and 7 bases had no gene match. CDR3 protein: CASSLGSGRGGQYF. Here the CDR3 DNA reads TGTGCCAGCAGCTTGGGTAGCGGGAGGGGGGGGCAGTACTTC.

This clonotype appeared a few times. The chain couples TRBV20-1 to TRBJ2-1, with D possibly being TRBD1 or TRBD2 (5 bases each). V was pared by 3 bases and J by 1 base, with 22 bases between. The V gene's germline CDR1 is DFQATT and CDR2 SNEGSKA (reference sequence). This CDR3 spans 18 amino acids. The CDR3 bases are TGCAGTGCTAGTTTCAGGGCCTCGGGCGGGTGGTCCTACAATGAGCAGTTCTTC. Protein sequence: CSASFRASGGWSYNEQFF.

The sample holds many counts of this clonotype. The chain uses TRBV7-6 and TRBJ1-5; no clear D gene. Trimming removed 1 base from V and 6 bases from J, with 13 bases in between. The CDR3 is 15 amino acids. Germline assignment: CDR1 SGHVS and CDR2 FNYEAQ. CDR3 bases: TGTGCCAGCAGCTTAGGAAAGGCGGCGGGTCAGCCCCAGCATTTT. Its translation is CASSLGKAAGQPQHF.

Comment on this clonotype: A much larger clone differs by one base, so this may be a read error. V gene TRBV3-1 combines with J gene TRBJ2-1, with 8 bases fitting TRBD2. The CDR3 extends over 17 amino acids. Germline CDR1 and CDR2: LGHDT and YNNKEL (reference sequence). CDR3 DNA: TGTGCCAGCAGCCAGCCCCGGGGGGGGGACTTATACAATGACCAGTTCTTC. Its protein is CASSQPRGGDLYNDQFF.

The chain combines TRBV5-4 with TRBJ1-3; 10 bases fit TRBD1. The junction had 8 bases not matched to a gene; V was cut back by 4 bases and J by 1 base. Per the germline V gene, CDR1 is SGHNT and CDR2 is YYREEE (reference sequence). This CDR3 region has 17 residues. For the CDR3, the DNA is TGTGCCAGCAGCAGTTGGACAGGGGGATCGTCTGGAAACACCATATATTTT. It specifies CASSSWTGGSSGNTIYF.

Remarks on this clonotype: Being one base from a much bigger clone, this may be a read error. This rearrangement joins TRBV27 to TRBJ2-7; D tentatively reads TRBD1 or TRBD2 (5 bases each). The CDR3 consists of 15 residues. Germline CDR1 and CDR2: MNHEY and SMNVEV (reference sequence). CDR3 nucleotide sequence: TGTGGCAGCAGTTTTCGGTATGGGGGAAACGACGAGCAGTACTTC. Translated, it gives CGSSFRYGGNDEQYF.

The chain couples TRBV20-1 to TRBJ1-1; 9 bases agree with TRBD1. V was clipped by 6 bases and J by 4 bases; unmatched bases: 9. Germline CDR1 DFQATT, CDR2 SNEGSKA (reference sequence). This CDR3 region has 14 residues. CDR3: CSATPGQGITEAFF. The CDR3, as DNA: TGCAGTGCCACTCCGGGACAGGGAATCACTGAAGCTTTCTTT.

The J gene is TRBJ2-5, the V gene TRBV12-3 or TRBV12-4, with 9 bases fitting TRBD2. The CDR3 sequence is 16 residues long. Trimming took 6 bases from V and 2 from J; bases not matched to a gene: 10. CDR3 in amino acids: CASSQSGTSLQETQYF. The CDR3 DNA sequence: TGTGCCAGCAGCCAGTCGGGGACTAGCCTACAAGAGACCCAGTACTTC.

This clonotype was counted between two and nine times. J is TRBJ2-1 and V is TRBV18; 7 nucleotides agree with TRBD2. The CDR3 totals 16 residues. V trimming: 9 bases; J trimming: 6 bases; junction bases outside the gene matches: 17. Germline V gene lookup returns CDR1 KGHSH and CDR2 LQKENI. CDR3 DNA sequence: TGTGCCAGTTACAACGCAGCGGGGCCCCGACGCAATGAGCAGTTCTTC. It codes for CASYNAAGPRRNEQFF.

This clonotype was detected only a few times. V usage is TRBV5-1 and J usage is TRBJ2-2, with D possibly TRBD2 on 5 matching bases. This CDR3 spans 14 amino acids. V lost 3 bases, J lost 5 bases, and 11 bases lay in between. CDR1 and CDR2 (germline): SGHRS, YFSETQ. Here the CDR3 reads CASSSGMGTGELFF. CDR3 bases: TGCGCCAGCAGCTCGGGAATGGGAACCGGGGAGCTGTTTTTT.

This clonotype was detected only a few times. The rearrangement joins TRBV6-1 to TRBJ1-2; 8 bases are shared with TRBD1. Germline V gene lookup returns CDR1 MNHNS and CDR2 SASEGT. The length of the CDR3 is 19 residues. The V and J ends lost 4 bases and 4 bases, in that order; junction bases with no gene match: 20. Here the CDR3 reads CASSALLGQGANSGYGYTF. Written as DNA, the CDR3 is TGTGCCAGCAGTGCCCTTTTGGGGCAGGGGGCAAATTCGGGCTATGGCTACACCTTC.

The sample holds many counts of this clonotype. Relative to the germline gene, one junction end is altered; a read error may explain this. The rearrangement uses TRBV7-9 and TRBJ2-1; 11 bases line up with TRBD1. The CDR3 contains 13 residues. Germline CDR1 SEHNR, CDR2 FQNEAQ (reference sequence). CDR3 DNA sequence: TGCGCCAGCAGCTTGGGACAGGGGGATGAGCAGTTCTTC. Protein: CASSLGQGDEQFF.

This clonotype was picked up many times. The chain uses TRBV4-3 and TRBJ2-5; TRBD2 might be the D (7 bases). The CDR3 spans 15 residues. V was pared by 3 bases and J by 4 bases, with 15 bases between. The V gene's germline CDR1 is LGHNA and CDR2 YSLEER. In nucleotides, the CDR3 is TGCGCCAGCAGCCAGGGGGGGGGGCTGGGAGAGACCCAGTACTTC. As protein: CASSQGGGLGETQYF.

There are many counts of this clonotype. This chain uses TRBV29-1 with TRBJ2-7, with unresolved D. This CDR3 spans 10 amino acids. Between the trimmed V and J ends, which lost 5 bases and 4 bases, there was a span of 6 bases. Germline V gene lookup returns CDR1 SQVTM and CDR2 ANQGSEA. The CDR3: CSVIQYEQYF. The CDR3 DNA follows: TGCAGCGTTATCCAATACGAGCAGTACTTC.

This clonotype was seen a handful of times. V is TRBV7-9 and J is TRBJ1-1, with D unclear. The ends were cut back, 1 base at V and 8 bases at J, with 11 bases in the middle. The germline CDR1 and CDR2 sequences are SEHNR and FQNEAQ (reference sequence). This CDR3 comprises 13 residues. The CDR3 sequence is CASSLGGLAEAFF. CDR3 bases: TGTGCCAGCAGCTTAGGCGGGCTGGCGGAAGCTTTCTTT.

Many counts were recorded for this clonotype. The chain has TRBV7-9 and TRBJ2-7; D is ambiguous. This CDR3 has 12 amino acids. The germline V gene has CDR1 SEHNR and CDR2 FQNEAQ (reference sequence). The V end lost 3 bases, the J end lost 5 bases, and 8 bases lay between the germline ends. In DNA form, the CDR3 reads TGTGCCAGCAGCTTTCAGGTGCACGAGCAGTACTTC. It yields the protein CASSFQVHEQYF.

This clonotype was observed a few times. This chain links TRBV10-3 with TRBJ2-3; TRBD2 agrees at 8 bases. V was clipped by 4 bases and J by 1 base; unmatched bases: 1. The CDR3 is 14 amino acids. The V gene's germline CDR1 is ENHRY and CDR2 SYGVKD. CDR3 DNA sequence: TGTGCCATCAGTGCGCGGGGGGGCACAGATACGCAGTATTTT. It yields the protein CAISARGGTDTQYF.

V usage is TRBV12-3 or TRBV12-4 and J usage is TRBJ2-7; 10 nucleotides line up with TRBD2. CDR3 length equals 15 residues. The V and J ends lost 7 bases and 2 bases, in that order; junction bases with no gene match: 8. The CDR3: CASTPSGSVTYEQYF. The CDR3 region has the DNA TGTGCCAGCACCCCTAGCGGGAGTGTGACCTACGAGCAGTACTTC.

This clonotype has a handful of counts. This chain uses TRBV4-3 with TRBJ2-7; 10 nucleotides match TRBD2. Germline V gene lookup returns CDR1 LGHNA and CDR2 YSLEER. The ends lost 1 base at V and 3 bases at J; junction bases unmatched: 15. The CDR3 is 19 amino acids. Here the CDR3 reads CASSQVLGLAGDIGYEQYF. The CDR3 DNA follows: TGCGCCAGCAGCCAAGTATTAGGGCTAGCGGGGGATATTGGCTACGAGCAGTACTTC.

This clonotype turned up a few times. The chain couples TRBV10-3 to TRBJ2-4, with D perhaps TRBD2 (7 bases). The germline gives CDR1 ENHRY, CDR2 SYGVKD. CDR3 length: 12 residues. Trimming pared 6 bases from V and 8 bases from J, leaving 11 bases between. CDR3 coding DNA: TGTGCCATCAGCGGGGAGGGGGACATTCAGTACTTC. Translating gives CAISGEGDIQYF.